A selection of T cell receptor beta chains follows, all from one sample in a study of T cell responses to AZD1222 COVID-19 vaccine. Assay used: immunoSEQ multiplex PCR; TCRdb lists only in-frame clones, some missing. This sample yields 150,000 or so clones, of which about 92% are seen a single time; approximately 1% belongs to the top ten. The source was peripheral blood, collected on day 0 of AZD1222 vaccination. These receptors came from an adult in good health. CDR3s include the opening cysteine and the closing phenylalanine or tryptophan. The D gene is left open where the match is weak. Clone size appears in some rows only: once, few, many, or a class for an expanded clone.

TRBD1	TRBV19	-	TRBJ1-1	CASSDRGPSRVTEAFF	TGTGCCAGTAGTGACAGGGGGCCTTCGAGGGTCACTGAAGCTTTCTTT
-	TRBV5-4	-	TRBJ1-3	CASSRGAGDVSGNTIYF	TGTGCCAGCAGCCGGGGGGCGGGGGACGTATCTGGAAACACCATATATTTT
-	TRBV4-1	-	TRBJ1-1	CASSQFSMNTEAFF	TGCGCCAGCAGCCAATTCAGCATGAACACTGAAGCTTTCTTT
TRBD1	TRBV3-1/TRBV3-2	-	TRBJ1-2	CASSLQGADYGYTF	TGTGCCAGCAGTTTACAGGGGGCGGACTATGGCTACACCTTC
-	TRBV12-3/TRBV12-4	-	TRBJ1-1	CASSPKITEAFF	TGTGCCAGCAGCCCTAAGATCACTGAAGCTTTCTTT
TRBD1	TRBV6-2/TRBV6-3	-	TRBJ1-6	CASSPTGQNSPLHF	TGTGCCAGCAGCCCGACAGGGCAAAATTCACCCCTCCACTTT
-	TRBV27	-	TRBJ1-5	CACRGTNQPQHF	TGTGCCTGCCGCGGCACCAATCAGCCCCAGCATTTT
-	TRBV30	-	TRBJ1-1	CAWSLRDRRTEAFF	TGTGCCTGGAGTCTAAGGGATAGAAGAACTGAAGCTTTCTTT
-	TRBV2	few	TRBJ1-5	CASSVTGPDQPQHF	TGTGCCAGCAGCGTAACAGGGCCGGATCAGCCCCAGCATTTT
-	TRBV18	-	TRBJ1-3	CASFEDTLVNTIYF	TGTGCCAGCTTTGAGGACACCCTCGTAAACACCATATATTTT
-	TRBV13	-	TRBJ2-7	CASSLIYEQYF	TGTGCCAGCAGCTTAATCTACGAGCAGTACTTC
-	TRBV5-4	-	TRBJ1-3	CASTGGNTIYF	TGTGCCAGCACCGGAGGAAACACCATATATTTT
-	TRBV16	-	TRBJ1-2	CASSQSPNPRDYGYTF	TGTGCCAGCAGCCAATCGCCTAACCCGAGGGACTATGGCTACACCTTC
-	TRBV19	-	TRBJ1-4	CAARDRRNEKLFF	TGTGCCGCGCGAGACAGGCGGAATGAAAAACTGTTTTTT
-	TRBV20-1	-	TRBJ1-5	CSASSFTLAGQPQHF	TGCAGTGCTAGTAGTTTTACCCTGGCTGGTCAGCCCCAGCATTTT
-	TRBV4-3	-	TRBJ1-2	CASSQAGLSDYGYTF	TGCGCCAGCAGCCAAGCCGGACTTTCTGACTATGGCTACACCTTC
-	TRBV5-6	-	TRBJ1-6	CASRVDSSGSPLHF	TGTGCCAGCAGAGTGGACTCTTCGGGATCACCCCTCCACTTT
-	TRBV29-1	-	TRBJ2-5	CSVSQGRVTQYF	TGCAGCGTTAGTCAGGGAAGGGTGACCCAGTACTTC
-	TRBV6-5	-	TRBJ2-5	CASSPGYQETQYF	TGTGCCAGCAGTCCCGGGTACCAAGAGACCCAGTACTTC
TRBD1	TRBV30	-	TRBJ1-2	CAWRRQGLGYGYTF	TGTGCCTGGAGAAGACAGGGACTCGGCTATGGCTACACCTTC